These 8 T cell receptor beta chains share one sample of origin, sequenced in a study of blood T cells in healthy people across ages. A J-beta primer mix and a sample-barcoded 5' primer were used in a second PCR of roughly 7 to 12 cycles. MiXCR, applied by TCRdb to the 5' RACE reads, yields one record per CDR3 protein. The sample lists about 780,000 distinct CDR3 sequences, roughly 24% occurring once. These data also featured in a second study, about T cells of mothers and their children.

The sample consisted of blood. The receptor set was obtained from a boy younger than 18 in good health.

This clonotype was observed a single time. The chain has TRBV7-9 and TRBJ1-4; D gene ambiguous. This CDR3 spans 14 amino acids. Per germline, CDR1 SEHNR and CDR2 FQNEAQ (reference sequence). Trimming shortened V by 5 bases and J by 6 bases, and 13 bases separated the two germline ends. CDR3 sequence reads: CASSPSSRDEKLFF. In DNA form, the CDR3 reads TGTGCCAGCAGCCCGAGCAGTAGAGATGAAAAACTGTTTTTT.

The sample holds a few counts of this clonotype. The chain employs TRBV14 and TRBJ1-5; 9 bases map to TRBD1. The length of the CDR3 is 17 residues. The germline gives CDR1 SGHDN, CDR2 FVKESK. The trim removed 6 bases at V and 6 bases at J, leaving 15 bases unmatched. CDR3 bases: TGTGCCAGCAGAGGGGACAGGGTTGTCAACAGTTGTCAGCCCCAGCATTTT. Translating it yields CASRGDRVVNSCQPQHF.

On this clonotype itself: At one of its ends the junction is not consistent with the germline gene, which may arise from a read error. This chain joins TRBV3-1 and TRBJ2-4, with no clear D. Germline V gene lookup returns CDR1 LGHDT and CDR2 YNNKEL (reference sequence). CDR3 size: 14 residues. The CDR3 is CASSQDSARIIQYF. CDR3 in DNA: TGCGCCAGCAGCCAAGATTCAGCGAGGATAATTCAGTACTTC.

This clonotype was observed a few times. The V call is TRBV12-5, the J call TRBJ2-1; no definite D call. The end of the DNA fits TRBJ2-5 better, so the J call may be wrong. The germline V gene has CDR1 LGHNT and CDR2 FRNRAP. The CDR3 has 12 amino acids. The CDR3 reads CASGALGETQYF. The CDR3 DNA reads TGTGCTAGTGGTGCCCTCGGGGAGACCCAGTACTTC.

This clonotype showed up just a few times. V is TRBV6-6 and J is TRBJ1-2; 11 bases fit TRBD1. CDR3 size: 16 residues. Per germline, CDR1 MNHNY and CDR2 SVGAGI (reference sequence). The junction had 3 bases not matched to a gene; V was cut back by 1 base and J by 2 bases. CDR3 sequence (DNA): TGTGCCAGCAGTTACTGGGGACAGGGGGAAAACTATGGCTACACCTTC. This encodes CASSYWGQGENYGYTF.

CDR3 in DNA: TGTGCCATCAAGGGACTGAGAGGACTAGCGGGGTACAATGAGCAGTTCTTC. Protein: CAIKGLRGLAGYNEQFF. This chain joins TRBV10-3 and TRBJ2-5, with 12 bases matching TRBD2. The J call may be incorrect, as the DNA end agrees better with TRBJ2-1. From germline, CDR1 is ENHRY and CDR2 SYGVKD. This CDR3 has 17 residues.

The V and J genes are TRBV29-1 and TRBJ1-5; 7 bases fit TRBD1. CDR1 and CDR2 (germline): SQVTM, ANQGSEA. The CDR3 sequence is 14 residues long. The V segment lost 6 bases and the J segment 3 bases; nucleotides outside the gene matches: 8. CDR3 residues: CSVIPQGINQPQHF. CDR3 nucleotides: TGCAGCGTAATACCACAGGGGATCAATCAGCCCCAGCATTTT.

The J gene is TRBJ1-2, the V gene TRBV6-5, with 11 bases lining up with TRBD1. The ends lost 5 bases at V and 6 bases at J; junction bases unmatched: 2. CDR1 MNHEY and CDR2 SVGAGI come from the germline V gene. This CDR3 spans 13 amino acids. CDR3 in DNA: TGTGCCAGCAGTCGGACAGGGGGCGATGGCTACACCTTC. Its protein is CASSRTGGDGYTF.